This TCR beta chain originates from a study of T cell responses to AZD1222 COVID-19 vaccine. Study-level findings and limits: Repertoires were collected only later (after the peak T cell response had occurred). Spike-specific TCR breadth and depth grew following two AZD1222 doses. Donors were largely white British and mainly female; clonal diversity was possibly underestimated.

Clones were sequenced by immunoSEQ multiplex PCR, and TCRdb holds only the in-frame ones, with some missing. The data hold about 150,000 clones, with about 93% observed a single time. Germline values: CDR1 LNHDA, CDR2 SQIVND (reference sequence). The CDR3 is 17 amino acids. The junction had 6 bases not matched to a gene; V was cut back by 2 bases and J by 0 bases. On this clone itself: Its antigen is as yet unknown.

Doses given second, at about 4 or about 12 weeks, were pooled. The sequencing here drew on peripheral blood, taken 28 days after the second AZD1222 dose. The clonotype was recovered from an adult who received the AZD1222 COVID-19 vaccine. The chain couples TRBV19 to TRBJ2-2; 7 bases fit TRBD1. CDR3 coding DNA: TGTGCCAGTAGTATATTAGGGGGCGGTGCGAACACCGGGGAGCTGTTTTTT. Protein sequence: CASSILGGGANTGELFF.